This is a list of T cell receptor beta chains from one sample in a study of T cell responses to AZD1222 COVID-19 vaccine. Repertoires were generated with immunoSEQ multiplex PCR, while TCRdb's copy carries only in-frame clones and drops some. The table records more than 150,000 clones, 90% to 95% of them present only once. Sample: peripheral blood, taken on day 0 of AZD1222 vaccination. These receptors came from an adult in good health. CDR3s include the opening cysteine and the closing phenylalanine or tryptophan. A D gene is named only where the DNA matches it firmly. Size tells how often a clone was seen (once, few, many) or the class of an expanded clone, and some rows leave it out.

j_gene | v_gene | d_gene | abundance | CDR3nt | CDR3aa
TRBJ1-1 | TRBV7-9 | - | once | TGTGCCAGCAGCCTACTCAGTCCGGTTCAGAACACTGAAGCTTTCTTT | CASSLLSPVQNTEAFF
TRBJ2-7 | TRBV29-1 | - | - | TGCAGCGTTGGGTTGGGCGGAACTTTCCACGAGCAGTACTTC | CSVGLGGTFHEQYF
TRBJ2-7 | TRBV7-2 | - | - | TGTGCCAGCAGAGCGGAGAGCGTGGCCGAGCAGTACTTC | CASRAESVAEQYF
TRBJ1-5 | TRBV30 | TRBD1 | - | TGTGCCTGGAGACAGGGGGGCGATCAGCCCCAGCATTTT | CAWRQGGDQPQHF
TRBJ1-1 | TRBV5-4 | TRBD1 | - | TGTGCCAGCAGCACGGGACAGGGGACTGAAGCTTTCTTT | CASSTGQGTEAFF
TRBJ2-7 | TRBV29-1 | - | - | TGCAGCGCAACGGACGGATCTTCCTACGAGCAGTACTTC | CSATDGSSYEQYF
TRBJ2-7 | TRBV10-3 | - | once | TGTGCCATCAGGTCGGCAGCCTACGAGCAGTACTTC | CAIRSAAYEQYF
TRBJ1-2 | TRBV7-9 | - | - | TGTGCCAGCAGCTTAGCTAAATGGGCAGACGGAGATCATGGCTACACCTTC | CASSLAKWADGDHGYTF
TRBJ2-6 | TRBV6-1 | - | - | TGTGCCAGCAGTGACCCCGGGGGCCCAAACTCTGGGGCCAACGTCCTGACTTTC | CASSDPGGPNSGANVLTF
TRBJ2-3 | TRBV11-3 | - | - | TGTGCCAGCAGCCTGGCTGCGGGCACAGATACGCAGTATTTT | CASSLAAGTDTQYF
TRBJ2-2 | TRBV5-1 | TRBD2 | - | TGCGCCAGCAGCTTCGGGACTAGGAACACCGGGGAGCTGTTTTTT | CASSFGTRNTGELFF
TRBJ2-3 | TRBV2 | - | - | TGTGCCAGCAGTGTGGTTAGCACAGATACGCAGTATTTT | CASSVVSTDTQYF
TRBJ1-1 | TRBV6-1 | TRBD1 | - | TGTGCCAGCAGTGAACGTGACAGGGGGCAGCACACGGCTGAAGCTTTCTTT | CASSERDRGQHTAEAFF
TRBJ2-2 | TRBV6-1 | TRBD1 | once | TGTGCCAGCAGTGATATCGGCAGGGGGAGAAACACCGGGGAGCTGTTTTTT | CASSDIGRGRNTGELFF
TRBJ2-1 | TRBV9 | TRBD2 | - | TGTGCCAGCAGCGTAGCTACGGGGGGGAATGAGCAGTTCTTC | CASSVATGGNEQFF
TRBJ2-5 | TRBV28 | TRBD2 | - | TGTGCCAGCAGTCACGGGGGGGGCGCCTTCGAGACCCAGTACTTC | CASSHGGGAFETQYF
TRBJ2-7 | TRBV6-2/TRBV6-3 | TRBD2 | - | TGTGCCAGCGGTTCTAGCGGGAGGGAATACGAGCAGTACTTC | CASGSSGREYEQYF
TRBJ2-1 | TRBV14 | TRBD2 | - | TGTGCCAGCAGCCCGGGGACTAACAATGAGCAGTTCTTC | CASSPGTNNEQFF
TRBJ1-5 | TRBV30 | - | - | TGTGCCTGGAGTTTCCGGGGTGCGGGCAATCAGCCCCAGCATTTT | CAWSFRGAGNQPQHF
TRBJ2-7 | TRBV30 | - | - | TGTGCCTGGAGTGTAACGGGCACCTACGAGCAGTACTTC | CAWSVTGTYEQYF